The 26 T cell receptor beta chains in this list originate from one sample, sequenced in a study of T cells after yellow fever vaccination. In TCRdb, the 5' RACE reads were re-called with MiXCR into one record per CDR3 protein. The sample holds 300,000 to 400,000 distinct CDR3 sequences, 6% to 8% seen once. The sequencing here drew on PBMCs, taken 5 days after the yellow fever booster vaccination. These receptors originate from a man under 40 who received the YFV17D yellow fever vaccine.

Ten or more counts support this clonotype. The chain uses TRBV30 and TRBJ2-3, with D perhaps TRBD2 (6 bases). CDR3 length: 17 amino acids. Trimming removed 4 bases at V and 0 bases at J, with 20 bases between. The germline V gene has CDR1 GTSNPN and CDR2 SVGIG (reference sequence). DNA of the CDR3: TGTGCCTGGATGCGGGGCCGGGACGGGTTGAGCACAGATACGCAGTATTTT. Translated, it gives CAWMRGRDGLSTDTQYF.

Many counts were recorded for this clonotype. V and J are TRBV3-1 and TRBJ2-2; D is uncertain. The CDR3 runs to 14 residues. Trimming shortened V by 8 bases and J by 2 bases, and 12 bases separated the two germline ends. From germline, CDR1 is LGHDT and CDR2 YNNKEL (reference sequence). The CDR3 reads CASRLGENTGELFF. In nucleotides, the CDR3 is TGTGCCAGCCGTTTGGGTGAAAACACCGGGGAGCTGTTTTTT.

This clonotype has just a few counts. The J gene is TRBJ2-1, the V gene TRBV12-3 or TRBV12-4; D unclear. This CDR3 is built from 16 residues. Deletions cut 5 bases from V and 4 bases from J, with 18 bases between. The CDR3 sequence: CASSMVSGEYYNEQFF. The CDR3 DNA follows: TGTGCCAGCAGTATGGTTTCCGGAGAGTATTACAATGAGCAGTTCTTC.

The table lists this clonotype with many counts. This chain uses TRBV9 with TRBJ1-1; TRBD1 matches at 8 bases. The germline CDR1 and CDR2 sequences are SGDLS and YYNGEE. Trimming at V came to 0 bases and at J to 4 bases, leaving 8 bases not matched to a gene. The CDR3 sequence is 16 residues long. The CDR3 is CASSVVAGGGGTEAFF. CDR3 DNA sequence: TGTGCCAGCAGCGTAGTTGCAGGGGGCGGGGGCACTGAAGCTTTCTTT.

This clonotype has at least ten counts. This chain links TRBV6-2 or TRBV6-3 with TRBJ2-2, with 9 bases identical to TRBD2. J lost 4 bases, V lost 2 bases, and 5 bases had no gene match. The CDR3 loop spans 16 amino acids. Per germline, CDR1 MNHEY and CDR2 SVGEGT. The CDR3 loop reads CASSYPSGMPTGELFF. The CDR3 DNA sequence: TGTGCCAGCAGTTACCCTAGCGGGATGCCCACCGGGGAGCTGTTTTTT.

This clonotype was seen ten or more times. The V gene is TRBV10-3, the J gene TRBJ2-3; D is undetermined. From germline, CDR1 is ENHRY and CDR2 SYGVKD. The CDR3 length is 12 residues. V lost 6 bases, J lost 0 bases, and 4 bases lay in between. For the CDR3, the DNA is TGTGCCATCAGGGGGAGCACAGATACGCAGTATTTT. As protein: CAIRGSTDTQYF.

The CDR3 is CASEEDRTFRGYTF. For the CDR3, the DNA is TGTGCCAGCGAAGAGGACAGGACATTTCGTGGCTACACCTTC. The rearrangement uses TRBV28 and TRBJ1-2; 7 nucleotides match TRBD1. The J segment lost 7 bases and the V segment lost 8 bases, leaving 13 bases of the junction unmatched. The germline CDR1 and CDR2 sequences are MDHEN and SYDVKM. The CDR3 extends over 14 amino acids.

The chain links TRBV29-1 to TRBJ2-1, with 10 nucleotides matching TRBD2. The CDR3 loop spans 13 amino acids. Germline-derived CDR1 and CDR2 are SQVTM and ANQGSEA. V shed 6 bases, J shed 7 bases, and the junction held 6 bases outside the gene matches. This chain's CDR3 is CSVGTSDKNEQFF. As DNA, the CDR3 is TGCAGCGTGGGGACTAGCGACAAGAATGAGCAGTTCTTC.

The chain has TRBV27 and TRBJ1-2; D uncertain. V lost 1 base and J lost 8, with 14 bases in between. This CDR3 contains 14 residues. In germline, CDR1 is MNHEY, CDR2 SMNVEV (reference sequence). CDR3 amino acids: CASSLLAGPGGYTF. Here the CDR3 DNA reads TGTGCCAGCAGTTTATTGGCGGGCCCCGGAGGCTACACCTTC.

The chain links TRBV28 to TRBJ2-2; no clear D gene. The germline V gene encodes CDR1 MDHEN and CDR2 SYDVKM. This CDR3 contains 12 residues. The V and J ends lost 10 bases and 5 bases respectively, with 11 bases between them. This chain's CDR3 is CATLSGTGELFF. The CDR3 coding sequence is TGTGCCACGCTGAGTGGGACCGGGGAGCTGTTTTTT.

The chain couples TRBV11-3 to TRBJ2-1; D unclear. The ends were cut back, 1 base at V and 0 bases at J, with 13 bases in the middle. Looked up from germline, CDR1 is SGHNT and CDR2 is YENEEA. The CDR3 contains 17 residues. The CDR3 region has the DNA TGTGCCAGCAGCTTAGCGGACGTCATAAGCTCCTACAATGAGCAGTTCTTC. Translated, it gives CASSLADVISSYNEQFF.

This clonotype was counted at least ten times. This chain uses TRBV7-3 with TRBJ2-1; 9 positions agree with TRBD2. Germline V gene data show CDR1 as SGHTA and CDR2 as FQGTGA. This CDR3 comprises 15 residues. After removal of 7 bases from V and 2 bases from J, the junction contained 6 bases not matched to a gene. The CDR3 DNA is TGTGCCAGCAAAGTTAGCGGGAGTCCCTACAATGAGCAGTTCTTC. It codes for CASKVSGSPYNEQFF.

This clonotype was counted between two and nine times. This chain uses TRBV11-2 with TRBJ2-1; 7 bases are a match to TRBD2. J lost 10 bases, V lost 1 base, and 13 bases had no gene match. CDR1 and CDR2 (germline): SGHAT, FQNNGV. The CDR3 has 16 residues. CDR3 in DNA: TGTGCCAGCAGCTTAGTCCCCGGCGGGAGAATCGGGGAGCAGTTCTTC. Its protein is CASSLVPGGRIGEQFF.

This clonotype came up many times. J is TRBJ1-5 and V is TRBV7-9, with D perhaps TRBD1 (5 bases). There are 13 residues in the CDR3. Deletions cut 4 bases from V and 7 bases from J, with 11 bases between. Germline CDR1 reads SEHNR; CDR2 reads FQNEAQ (reference sequence). The CDR3 here is CASSSQGGQPQHF. The CDR3 DNA follows: TGTGCCAGCAGCTCCCAGGGTGGCCAGCCCCAGCATTTT. Drawing the rest from reference TRBV7-9 and TRBJ1-5, the complete variable domain is DTGVSQNPRHKITKRGQNVTFRCDPISEHNRLYWYRQTLGQGPEFLTYFQNEAQLEKSRLLSDRFSAERPKGSFSTLEIQRTEQGDSAMYLCASSSQGGQPQHFGDGTRLSIL.

Only a few counts were recorded for this clonotype. This sequence joins TRBV15 and TRBJ2-1, with D maybe TRBD2 (6 bases). The germline CDR1 and CDR2 sequences are LNHNV and YYDKDF (reference sequence). V shed 5 bases and J shed 5 bases, with 16 bases lying between them. The CDR3 consists of 15 residues. CDR3: CATSGGSGVNNEQFF. CDR3 coding DNA: TGTGCCACCAGCGGGGGGTCGGGTGTCAACAATGAGCAGTTCTTC.

This chain joins TRBV4-3 and TRBJ2-4; D call uncertain. This CDR3 spans 13 amino acids. Trimming shortened V by 0 bases and J by 5 bases, and 5 bases separated the two germline ends. The germline V gene encodes CDR1 LGHNA and CDR2 YSLEER. CDR3 protein: CASSQELQNIQYF. CDR3 DNA sequence: TGCGCCAGCAGCCAAGAACTCCAAAACATTCAGTACTTC.

This clonotype was detected a few times. The rearrangement links TRBV20-1 to TRBJ2-1; D gene uncertain. CDR1 is DFQATT, CDR2 SNEGSKA, per germline (reference sequence). The CDR3 loop spans 13 amino acids. Trimming took off 7 bases at V and 0 bases at J, with 10 bases between the two ends. CDR3 sequence (DNA): TGCAGTGTTGTGGAGAGCTCCTACAATGAGCAGTTCTTC. Translation: CSVVESSYNEQFF.

The chain links TRBV6-2 or TRBV6-3 to TRBJ2-1; D uncertain. The CDR3 sequence is 14 residues long. From germline, CDR1 is MNHEY and CDR2 SVGEGT. V shed 2 bases and J shed 2 bases, with 7 bases lying between them. The CDR3 is CASSYTIAYNEQFF. The CDR3 nucleotides read TGTGCCAGCAGTTACACTATCGCCTACAATGAGCAGTTCTTC.

This clonotype was seen many times. The V gene is TRBV7-2, the J gene TRBJ2-7; the match to TRBD1 covers 7 bases. Trimming at V came to 5 bases and at J to 4 bases, leaving 8 bases not matched to a gene. From germline, CDR1 is SGHTA and CDR2 FQGNSA. The CDR3 has 14 residues. The CDR3 region has the DNA TGTGCCAGCAGCAAACAGGGGTCAGGATACGAGCAGTACTTC. Its translation: CASSKQGSGYEQYF.

This clonotype appeared many times. The J gene is TRBJ2-7, the V gene TRBV14; 11 bases are shared with TRBD1. With 4 bases clipped from V and 4 bases from J, the junction kept 9 bases outside the gene matches. CDR3 length equals 16 residues. Germline lookup yields CDR1 SGHDN and CDR2 FVKESK. CDR3 sequence: CASSPKPGTGGYEQYF. CDR3 coding DNA: TGTGCCAGCAGCCCAAAACCCGGGACAGGGGGATACGAGCAGTACTTC.

This clonotype was found many times. V usage is TRBV5-1 and J usage is TRBJ2-5; 7 positions match TRBD2. The germline CDR1 and CDR2 sequences are SGHRS and YFSETQ. The V segment lost 6 bases and the J segment 5 bases; nucleotides outside the gene matches: 10. CDR3 length equals 14 residues. The CDR3, as DNA: TGCGCCAGCACCCCGCCGGGGAGGGACGAGACCCAGTACTTC. Its translation: CASTPPGRDETQYF. Combining the CDR3 with reference TRBV5-1 and TRBJ2-5 gives the whole variable domain KAGVTQTPRYLIKTRGQQVTLSCSPISGHRSVSWYQQTPGQGLQFLFEYFSETQRNKGNFPGRFSGRQFSNSRSEMNVSTLELGDSALYLCASTPPGRDETQYFGPGTRLLVL.

The table lists this clonotype with a few counts. This chain joins TRBV12-5 and TRBJ2-7; D is perhaps TRBD1 (5 bases). The CDR3 runs to 14 residues. From germline, CDR1 is LGHNT and CDR2 FRNRAP. The germline V and J ends were trimmed by 1 base and 7 bases, with 14 bases remaining between them. Here the CDR3 reads CASGLGGDTGEQYF. Written as DNA, the CDR3 is TGTGCTAGTGGTTTGGGGGGCGATACCGGGGAGCAGTACTTC.

This clonotype was found many times. The rearrangement uses TRBV14 and TRBJ1-2; D unclear. Trimming removed 2 bases from V and 2 bases from J, with 6 bases in between. The V gene's germline CDR1 is SGHDN and CDR2 FVKESK. CDR3 length equals 13 residues. Here the CDR3 DNA reads TGTGCCAGCAGCCAATCGGGGAACTATGGCTACACCTTC. As protein: CASSQSGNYGYTF.

In its sample, this clonotype was seen many times. This chain joins TRBV6-1 and TRBJ2-1, with TRBD2 matching 7 bases. The CDR3 extends over 14 amino acids. The V segment lost 4 bases and the J segment 2 bases; nucleotides outside the gene matches: 2. The germline CDR1 and CDR2 sequences are MNHNS and SASEGT. CDR3: CASSGLATYNEQFF. The CDR3 nucleotides read TGTGCCAGCAGTGGACTAGCTACCTACAATGAGCAGTTCTTC.

Ten or more counts support this clonotype. The genes are TRBV12-5 and TRBJ1-2; a weak D match, TRBD1 (6 bases). Germline V gene lookup returns CDR1 LGHNT and CDR2 FRNRAP. The V end was cut by 0 bases, the J end by 8 bases, with 16 bases between. This CDR3 region has 15 residues. The CDR3 here is CASGLVSGGAGGYTF. In DNA, the CDR3 is TGTGCTAGTGGTTTGGTATCGGGGGGCGCCGGCGGCTACACCTTC.

This clonotype came up many times. V gene TRBV3-1 combines with J gene TRBJ2-1; 7 bases fit TRBD2. This CDR3 spans 15 amino acids. With 2 bases clipped from V and 6 bases from J, the junction kept 7 bases outside the gene matches. Germline V gene lookup returns CDR1 LGHDT and CDR2 YNNKEL (reference sequence). CDR3 sequence (DNA): TGTGCCAGCAGCCAAACGGGAGGTCAATCCAATGAGCAGTTCTTC. Its translation: CASSQTGGQSNEQFF.